This TCR beta chain was retrieved from a study of cytomegalovirus exposure and HLA in healthy donors. Researchers ran the PCR with 60 Vbeta and 13 Jbeta primers. The repertoire was sequenced with immunoSEQ multiplex PCR; TCRdb's copy has only in-frame clones and lacks some. The table has about 110,000 clones, 86% seen once. This CDR3 has 11 amino acids. The germline V gene encodes CDR1 MNHNS and CDR2 SASEGT. V lost 2 bases and J lost 5, with 4 bases in between. V is TRBV6-1 and J is TRBJ2-7; D ambiguous. The sequenced sample consisted of PBMCs. The sequence was collected from a man in his forties in good health and CMV-seronegative. The DNA for the CDR3 is TGTGCCAGCAGTGAAACACACGAGCAGTACTTC. Protein sequence: CASSETHEQYF.